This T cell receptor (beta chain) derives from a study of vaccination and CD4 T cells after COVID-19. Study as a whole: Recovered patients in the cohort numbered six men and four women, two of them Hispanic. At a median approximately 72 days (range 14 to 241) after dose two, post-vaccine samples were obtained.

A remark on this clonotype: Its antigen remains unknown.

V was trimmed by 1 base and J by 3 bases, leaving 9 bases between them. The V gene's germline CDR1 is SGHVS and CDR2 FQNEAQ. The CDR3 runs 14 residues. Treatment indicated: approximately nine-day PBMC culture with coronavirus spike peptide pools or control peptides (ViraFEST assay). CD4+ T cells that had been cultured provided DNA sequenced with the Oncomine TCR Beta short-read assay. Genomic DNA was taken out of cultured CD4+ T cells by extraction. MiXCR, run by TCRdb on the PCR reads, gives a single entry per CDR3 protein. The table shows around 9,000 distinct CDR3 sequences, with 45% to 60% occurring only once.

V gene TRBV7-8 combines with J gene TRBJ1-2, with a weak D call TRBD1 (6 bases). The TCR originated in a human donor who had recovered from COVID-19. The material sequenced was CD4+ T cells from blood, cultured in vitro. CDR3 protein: CASSLGQADYGYTF. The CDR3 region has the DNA TGTGCCAGCAGCTTAGGACAGGCCGACTATGGCTACACCTTC.